Listed below are T cell receptor beta chains from one sample, sequenced in a study of control samples from healthy donors and cancer patients. Produced via immunoSEQ multiplex PCR; TCRdb's table is partial and in-frame only. The sample lists fewer than 200,000 clones; around 93% were seen once. Sequencing was carried out using blood. Receptors originate from a woman aged 55-70 years in good health. CDR3s include the opening cysteine and the closing phenylalanine or tryptophan. The D gene is left open where the match is weak. Size is stated for part of the rows, as once, few or many counts, or as a class when the clone is expanded.

>TRBJ2-2|TRBV28|NA|19|TRBD2
TGTGCCAGCAGTTTGGCCACCAGCGGACTAGCGGGGGGCACCGGGGAGCTGTTTTTT
CASSLATSGLAGGTGELFF
>TRBJ1-2|TRBV18|NA|14|TRBD1
TGTGCCAGCTCACCAGACAGGGGGCAATACGGCTACACCTTC
CASSPDRGQYGYTF
>TRBJ1-2|TRBV4-1|NA|15|TRBD1
TGCGCCAGCAGCCAAGGGACAGGAATTAACTATGGCTACACCTTC
CASSQGTGINYGYTF
>TRBJ2-5|TRBV30|NA|11|NA
TGTGCCTGGAAGGGACAAGAGACCCAGTACTTC
CAWKGQETQYF
>TRBJ1-5|TRBV29-1|NA|12|NA
TGCAGCGGAGGGAATAGCAATCAGCCCCAGCATTTT
CSGGNSNQPQHF
>TRBJ2-5|TRBV11-2|NA|12|NA
TGTGCCAGCAGCCCCGGGTGGGAGACCCAGTACTTC
CASSPGWETQYF
>TRBJ1-2|TRBV2|NA|13|NA
TGTGCCAGCAGTGTTTTAGGGAACTATGGCTACACCTTC
CASSVLGNYGYTF
>TRBJ2-5|TRBV7-2|NA|11|NA
TGTGCCAGCAGCTTAATCGAGACCCAGTACTTC
CASSLIETQYF
>TRBJ2-7|TRBV15|NA|18|NA
TGTGCCACCAGCAGAGTCGGTGGGTATGGGGGCCAAACGGACGAGCAGTACTTC
CATSRVGGYGGQTDEQYF
>TRBJ1-3|TRBV5-1|NA|15|NA
TGCGCCAGCAGCTTGGACAGGGAAGCGGGAAACACCATATATTTT
CASSLDREAGNTIYF
>TRBJ1-3|TRBV3-1/TRBV3-2|NA|14|NA
TGTGCCAGCAGCCAGGGTAGCTCTGGAAACACCATATATTTT
CASSQGSSGNTIYF
>TRBJ2-1|TRBV14|NA|14|NA
TGTGCCAGCAGCAAGGGAGGATCCTACAATGAGCAGTTCTTC
CASSKGGSYNEQFF
>TRBJ1-1|TRBV12-3/TRBV12-4|NA|12|NA
TGTGCCAGCAGAAATATGGGAGTACTAGCTTTCTTT
CASRNMGVLAFF
>TRBJ1-5|TRBV6-2/TRBV6-3|NA|14|NA
TGTGCCAGCAGTTACTCGCACCCCAATCAGCCCCAGCATTTT
CASSYSHPNQPQHF
>TRBJ2-3|TRBV2|once|16|NA
TGTGCCAGCAGTGAACTAGGCAGCCTTAGCACAGATACGCAGTATTTT
CASSELGSLSTDTQYF
>TRBJ2-2|TRBV7-2|NA|15|NA
TGTGCCAGCAGCTTAGGATCCAGGGTGGGCGGGGAGCTGTTTTTT
CASSLGSRVGGELFF
>TRBJ2-7|TRBV7-8|NA|13|NA
TGTGCCAGCAGCCGAGGGAACCTTGGCGAGCAGTACTTC
CASSRGNLGEQYF
>TRBJ2-1|TRBV4-2|once|17|TRBD2
TGTGCCAGCAGCCAGGATAGCGGGGGGCCAATCTACAATGAGCAGTTCTTC
CASSQDSGGPIYNEQFF
>TRBJ1-5|TRBV6-5|NA|14|TRBD1
TGTGCCAGCAATGCCAGACAGGGTGGTCAGCCCCAGCATTTT
CASNARQGGQPQHF
>TRBJ1-4|TRBV3-1/TRBV3-2|NA|13|NA
TGTGCCAGCAGCGTCATGGGGAGTGAAAAACTGTTTTTT
CASSVMGSEKLFF
>TRBJ1-5|TRBV6-5|NA|14|NA
TGTGCCAGCATAGCTGGCTATAGCAATCAGCCCCAGCATTTT
CASIAGYSNQPQHF
>TRBJ1-1|TRBV6-5|NA|14|NA
TGTGCCAGCAGTTACGGCCGGACAAACACTGAAGCTTTCTTT
CASSYGRTNTEAFF
>TRBJ1-2|TRBV3-1/TRBV3-2|once|12|NA
TGTGCCAGCAGCCATTTCGGGGGGGAGCACACCTTC
CASSHFGGEHTF
>TRBJ2-5|TRBV7-6|NA|16|NA
TGTGCCAGCAGCTCCGGTTTTGCGGGGCGACAAGAGACCCAGTACTTC
CASSSGFAGRQETQYF
>TRBJ1-1|TRBV15|once|16|NA
TGTGCCACCAGCGCAACTGGTTCGGTGATGAACACTGAAGCTTTCTTT
CATSATGSVMNTEAFF
>TRBJ2-6|TRBV19|NA|17|NA
TGTGCCAGTAGTATCCCGAGAGGGGGCTCTGGGGCCAACGTCCTGACTTTC
CASSIPRGGSGANVLTF
>TRBJ1-4|TRBV7-9|NA|15|TRBD1
TGTGCCAGCAGGCAAACCGGGACAGATTTTGAAAAACTGTTTTTT
CASRQTGTDFEKLFF
>TRBJ2-5|TRBV27|NA|15|NA
TGTGCCAGCAGTTTCCAGGGGGGAAGACAAGAGACCCAGTACTTC
CASSFQGGRQETQYF
>TRBJ1-4|TRBV6-5|NA|13|NA
TGTGCCAGCAGATTCCCCGGGGGCGAAAAACTGTTTTTT
CASRFPGGEKLFF
>TRBJ1-2|TRBV7-2|NA|15|NA
TGTGCCAGCAGCTTATTTCAACAGATCGGCTATGGCTACACCTTC
CASSLFQQIGYGYTF
>TRBJ2-1|TRBV15|NA|14|TRBD2
TGTGCCACCAGCTTGAGCGGGACGGACAATGAGCAGTTCTTC
CATSLSGTDNEQFF
>TRBJ2-2|TRBV9|NA|17|NA
TGTGCCAGCAGCGTAACTGGACAGCAAATTAACACCGGGGAGCTGTTTTTT
CASSVTGQQINTGELFF
>TRBJ2-7|TRBV9|NA|14|NA
TGTGCCAGCAGCCAATTGCCGCGGGTCCACGAGCAGTACTTC
CASSQLPRVHEQYF
>TRBJ1-5|TRBV19|NA|13|NA
TGTGCCAGTAGTATAGTTAAGGCCAAGCCCCAGCATTTT
CASSIVKAKPQHF
>TRBJ1-2|TRBV11-3|NA|15|TRBD1
TGTGCCAGCAGCTTAGCACCCCGGGACAGCAATGGCTACACCTTC
CASSLAPRDSNGYTF
>TRBJ1-2|TRBV6-5|NA|13|NA
TGTGCCAGCAGCTGGGACGTTAACTATGGCTACACCTTC
CASSWDVNYGYTF
>TRBJ1-6|TRBV19|NA|18|NA
TGTGCCAGTCAACGAATGGAATACAGCGACAGCCTCAATTCACCCCTCCACTTT
CASQRMEYSDSLNSPLHF
>TRBJ1-1|TRBV18|NA|14|NA
TGTGCCAGCTCACCTAACCTTCGGGTAGCTGAAGCTTTCTTT
CASSPNLRVAEAFF
>TRBJ1-2|TRBV6-6|NA|15|TRBD1
TGTGCCAGCAGTTACGTGGGACAGACTAACTATGGCTACACCTTC
CASSYVGQTNYGYTF
>TRBJ1-4|TRBV19|NA|13|NA
TGTGCCAGTAGTACGGGTCCCCTCGAAAAACTGTTTTTT
CASSTGPLEKLFF
>TRBJ2-7|TRBV7-2|once|16|NA
TGTGCCAGCAGCGTAAATGGTATGGGGGCCTCCTACGAGCAGTACTTC
CASSVNGMGASYEQYF
>TRBJ2-2|TRBV2|NA|15|NA
TGTGCCAGCAGTGATTTGCGCGCGGACGTGGGGGAGCTGTTTTTT
CASSDLRADVGELFF
>TRBJ1-2|TRBV5-1|NA|14|TRBD1
TGCGCCAGCACCTTCGAAGACAGGGGCAGTGGCTACACCTTC
CASTFEDRGSGYTF
>TRBJ1-2|TRBV27|NA|14|TRBD1
TGTGCCAGCAGGACAACAGGGGGGAACTATGGCTACACCTTC
CASRTTGGNYGYTF
>TRBJ1-1|TRBV4-3|NA|16|TRBD1
TGCGCCAGCAGCCCGACGACAGGGTTAGGGAACACTGAAGCTTTCTTT
CASSPTTGLGNTEAFF
>TRBJ2-1|TRBV5-1|NA|15|TRBD2
TGCGCCAGCAGCCCCGCGGGGGGGCGAGGTAATGAGCAGTTCTTC
CASSPAGGRGNEQFF
>TRBJ1-1|TRBV29-1|NA|13|TRBD1
TGCAGCGGCCGACAGGGGGCGAACACTGAAGCTTTCTTT
CSGRQGANTEAFF
>TRBJ1-2|TRBV6-5|NA|14|TRBD1
TGTGCCAGCAGTTACAACAGGGGGCTTGATGGCTACACCTTC
CASSYNRGLDGYTF
>TRBJ1-2|TRBV7-9|NA|13|NA
TGTGCCAGCAGCTCGACCCCGGGCTATGGCTACACCTTC
CASSSTPGYGYTF
>TRBJ1-2|TRBV5-5|NA|13|NA
TGTGCCAGCAGCTTGTTTGGGGGTTATGGCTACACCTTC
CASSLFGGYGYTF
>TRBJ2-1|TRBV2|NA|12|NA
TGTGCCAGCTCAACGGCCGGCTATGAGCAGTTCTTC
CASSTAGYEQFF
>TRBJ1-1|TRBV7-2|NA|14|NA
TGTGCCAGCAGCTTGACAGAAAAGAACACTGAAGCTTTCTTT
CASSLTEKNTEAFF
>TRBJ2-3|TRBV11-3|NA|15|NA
TGTGCCAGCAGCTCCCGTGGAGGCAGGGAAGATACGCAGTATTTT
CASSSRGGREDTQYF
>TRBJ1-2|TRBV7-2|NA|13|NA
TGTGCCAGCAGCCACTACGGGGATGGAGGCTACACCTTC
CASSHYGDGGYTF
>TRBJ2-1|TRBV28|NA|22|NA
TGTGCCAGCAGCCCACACCTGGGCCGTTTAACAGGCGCGATGGACTCCTACAATGAGCAGTTCTTC
CASSPHLGRLTGAMDSYNEQFF
>TRBJ2-7|TRBV5-4|NA|15|NA
TGTGCCAGCAGCTTGGCCTTGGACCAAAACTACGAGCAGTACTTC
CASSLALDQNYEQYF
>TRBJ2-3|TRBV4-1|NA|16|NA
TGCGCCAGCAGCCAAGAAGGGGGGCTCAGCACAGATACGCAGTATTTT
CASSQEGGLSTDTQYF
>TRBJ1-6|TRBV19|NA|15|NA
TGTGCCAGTAGTATCGGGTCTAGGACCGGGGCTACCCTCCACTTT
CASSIGSRTGATLHF
>TRBJ2-3|TRBV6-5|NA|16|TRBD2
TGTGCCAGCAGTTCGGGCAGACCTAGCGGGGGTGATACGCAGTATTTT
CASSSGRPSGGDTQYF
>TRBJ2-1|TRBV7-3|NA|17|NA
TGTGCCAGCAGCTTGGTGCCCCGGGGGGCTACCTACAATGAGCAGTTCTTC
CASSLVPRGATYNEQFF